These T cell receptor beta chains were read from a single sample in a study of T cell responses to AZD1222 COVID-19 vaccine. Generated by immunoSEQ multiplex PCR, the TCRdb table keeps only in-frame clones and is missing some. The table includes 130,000 to 150,000 clones, 89% detected once. This specimen consisted of peripheral blood, obtained 28 days after the second AZD1222 dose. All receptors derive from an adult who received the AZD1222 COVID-19 vaccine. CDR3s include the opening cysteine and the closing phenylalanine or tryptophan. Some rows mark clone size as missing; the rest say once, few, many or name a class of expanded clone.

>TRBJ1-2|13|NA|TRBV12-3/TRBV12-4
CASSFGQGVGYTF
>TRBJ2-2|17|once|TRBV4-3
CASSQASPGLMISELFF
>TRBJ2-5|14|NA|TRBV28
CASRRGQAQETQYF
>TRBJ1-2|13|NA|TRBV2
CASSLRTAGFYTF
>TRBJ2-7|13|once|TRBV19
CASADGRGYEQYF
>TRBJ1-5|14|NA|TRBV19
CATRQGVTGQPQHF
>TRBJ1-1|14|NA|TRBV18
CASSGQGMNTEAFF
>TRBJ2-1|15|NA|TRBV6-5
CASRRGTSRYNEQFF
>TRBJ2-7|12|NA|TRBV5-1
CASRGGDYEQYF
>TRBJ1-2|14|NA|TRBV6-5
CASSYSRGSYGYTF
>TRBJ2-2|15|NA|TRBV7-9
CASSLLAGDTGELFF
>TRBJ1-6|15|NA|TRBV30
CAWSVLGSYNSPLHF
>TRBJ1-2|16|few|TRBV4-3
CASSPKYPGQGYGYTF
>TRBJ1-1|14|NA|TRBV15
CATSYRAKYTEAFF
>TRBJ2-7|15|NA|TRBV9
CASSQLGGGPGEQYF
>TRBJ1-1|17|few|TRBV9
CASSVGGPWGRDTEAFF
>TRBJ2-7|13|few|TRBV7-3
CASSYRGGSEQYF
>TRBJ1-1|14|NA|TRBV7-8
CASSPLGEDTEAFF
>TRBJ1-1|14|once|TRBV19
CASSRTGGFSEAFF
>TRBJ1-6|15|NA|TRBV7-8
CASSSGQGPLIPLHF
>TRBJ2-1|15|NA|TRBV27
CASSLSAATPHEQFF
>TRBJ2-7|16|NA|TRBV6-6
CASSPGRSDASYEQYF
>TRBJ2-1|13|NA|TRBV7-3
CASSTTFYNEQFF
>TRBJ2-1|17|NA|TRBV24-1
CATSDPFGMGSYNEQFF
>TRBJ1-4|14|NA|TRBV28
CASSAVYYGEKLFF
>TRBJ1-3|18|NA|TRBV9
CASSVRDPSLGSGNTIYF
>TRBJ1-2|13|NA|TRBV6-5
CASSYPGRGGYTF
>TRBJ1-2|17|NA|TRBV14
CASSQGIRQGSPYGYTF
>TRBJ2-1|15|NA|TRBV30
CAWSRGSDSYNEQFF
>TRBJ2-3|15|NA|TRBV5-1
CASSPRGLATDTQYF
>TRBJ2-7|14|NA|TRBV5-6
CASSLRAGDYEQYF
>TRBJ2-7|15|few|TRBV9
CASSVDGTRGGEQYF
>TRBJ1-1|13|NA|TRBV30
CAWSVLRSAEAFF
>TRBJ1-6|15|NA|TRBV4-3
CASSQGTGLTSPLHF
>TRBJ2-7|14|NA|TRBV2
CASTFRDRGDEQYF
>TRBJ1-2|17|NA|TRBV24-1
CATSGPNSGQGYYGYTF
>TRBJ2-3|16|NA|TRBV28
CASSLTVRGSTDTQYF
>TRBJ1-1|15|NA|TRBV10-2
CASSGGTGGNTEAFF
>TRBJ2-1|14|NA|TRBV6-5
CASSSGSDINEQFF
>TRBJ2-7|18|NA|TRBV7-9
CASSLAGATGTVSYEQYF
>TRBJ1-2|16|NA|TRBV7-8
CASSFLPQGSNYGYTF
>TRBJ2-5|12|NA|TRBV29-1
CSVQGPGETQYF
>TRBJ1-3|14|NA|TRBV25-1
CASTDRAEGNTIYF
>TRBJ1-1|14|NA|TRBV27
CASSLRRSGTEAFF
>TRBJ1-4|13|few|TRBV6-2/TRBV6-3
CASSDRMNEKLFF
>TRBJ2-1|19|NA|TRBV21-1
CASSKVFGDRGSSYNEQFF
>TRBJ1-6|14|NA|TRBV10-3
CAISSGLRDSPLHF
>TRBJ2-1|13|NA|TRBV5-1
CASSVLDNNEQFF
>TRBJ2-5|17|NA|TRBV7-2
CASSLVFGSGYQETQYF
>TRBJ2-1|17|NA|TRBV6-1
CASSDSTGLAGNDEQFF
>TRBJ1-5|14|NA|TRBV6-2/TRBV6-3
CASSPWDSNQPQHF
>TRBJ1-5|14|NA|TRBV28
CASSTRTGLRPQHF
>TRBJ2-7|13|NA|TRBV27
CASQDLGAYEQYF
>TRBJ2-5|14|NA|TRBV4-1
CASSQDALRETQYF
>TRBJ1-2|12|NA|TRBV18
CASQGSSDGYTF